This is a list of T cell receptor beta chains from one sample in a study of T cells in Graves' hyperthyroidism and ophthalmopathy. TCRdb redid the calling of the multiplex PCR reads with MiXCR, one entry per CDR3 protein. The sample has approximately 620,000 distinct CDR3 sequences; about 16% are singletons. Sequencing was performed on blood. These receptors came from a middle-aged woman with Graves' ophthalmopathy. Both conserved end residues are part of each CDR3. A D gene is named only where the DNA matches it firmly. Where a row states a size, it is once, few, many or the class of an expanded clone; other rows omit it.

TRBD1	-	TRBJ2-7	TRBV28	CASSFRQGQGTTYEQYF	TGTGCCAGCAGTTTTCGCCAGGGACAGGGTACAACCTACGAGCAGTACTTC
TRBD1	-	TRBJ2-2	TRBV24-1	CATSDRDRPNTGELFF	TGTGCCACCAGTGATCGGGACAGGCCGAACACCGGGGAGCTGTTTTTT
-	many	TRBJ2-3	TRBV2	CASSNLLPTDTQYF	TGTGCCAGCAGTAACCTCCTCCCCACAGATACGCAGTATTTT
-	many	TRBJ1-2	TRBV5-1	CATILRGSNYGYTF	TGCGCCACCATCCTGCGGGGGTCTAACTATGGCTACACCTTC
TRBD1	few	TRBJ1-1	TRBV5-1	CASSLGQGASEAFF	TGCGCCAGCAGCTTGGGACAGGGGGCAAGTGAAGCTTTCTTT
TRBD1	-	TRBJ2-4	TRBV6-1	CASTRDRGKNIQYF	TGTGCCAGCACACGGGACAGGGGAAAAAACATTCAGTACTTC
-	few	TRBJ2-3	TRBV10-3	CAISDPGFHTDTQYF	TGTGCCATCAGTGACCCAGGGTTCCACACAGATACGCAGTATTTT
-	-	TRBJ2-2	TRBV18	CASSFDGSGELFF	TGTGCCAGCTCATTCGACGGAAGCGGGGAGCTGTTTTTT
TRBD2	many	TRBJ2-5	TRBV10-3	CAISRTVRGVQETQYF	TGTGCCATCAGTCGTACGGTTCGGGGGGTCCAAGAGACCCAGTACTTC
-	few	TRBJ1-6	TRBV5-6	CASSLAQGDSPLHF	TGTGCCAGCAGCTTGGCCCAGGGCGATTCACCCCTCCACTTT
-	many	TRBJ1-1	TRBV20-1	CSAMGHVRGVQGGDTEAFF	TGCAGTGCTATGGGTCACGTACGTGGGGTGCAAGGGGGGGACACTGAAGCTTTCTTT
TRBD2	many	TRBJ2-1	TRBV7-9	CATPLMRGAFLNEQFF	TGTGCCACCCCGCTGATGCGGGGGGCTTTTCTCAATGAGCAGTTCTTC
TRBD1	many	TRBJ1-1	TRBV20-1	CSAQQGRSTEAFF	TGCAGTGCTCAACAGGGGAGGTCCACTGAAGCTTTCTTT
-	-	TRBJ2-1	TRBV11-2	CASSLGTDYYNEQFF	TGTGCCAGCAGCTTAGGGACAGATTACTACAATGAGCAGTTCTTC
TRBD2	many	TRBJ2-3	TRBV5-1	CASRGTSGITDTQYF	TGCGCCAGCAGGGGGACTAGCGGAATAACAGATACGCAGTATTTT
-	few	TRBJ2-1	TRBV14	CASSPLVEGHNEQFF	TGTGCCAGCAGCCCCCTCGTGGAGGGGCACAATGAGCAGTTCTTC
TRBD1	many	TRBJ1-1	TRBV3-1	CASSQAGTALNTEAFF	TGTGCCAGCAGCCAAGCCGGGACAGCCCTGAACACTGAAGCTTTCTTT
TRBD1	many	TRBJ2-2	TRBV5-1	CASSLLQGGRANTGELFF	TGCGCCAGCAGCTTGTTACAGGGGGGACGAGCGAACACCGGGGAGCTGTTTTTT
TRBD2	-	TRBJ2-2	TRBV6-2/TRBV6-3	CASSYPPGLAIPTGELFF	TGTGCCAGCAGTTACCCCCCGGGACTAGCGATTCCCACCGGGGAGCTGTTTTTT
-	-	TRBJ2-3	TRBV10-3	CATGPPDTQYF	TGTGCCACCGGTCCTCCAGATACGCAGTATTTT
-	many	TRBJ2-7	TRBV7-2	CASSAGSGPYEQYF	TGTGCCAGCAGCGCTGGCAGCGGGCCCTACGAGCAGTACTTC
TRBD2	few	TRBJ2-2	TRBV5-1	CAGSSGAGGLNTGELFF	TGCGCCGGCAGCTCTGGGGCGGGAGGCCTGAACACCGGGGAGCTGTTTTTT
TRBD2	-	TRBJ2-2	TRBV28	CASSPITTSGRARGGELFF	TGTGCCAGCAGTCCTATTACGACTAGCGGGAGGGCCCGGGGCGGGGAGCTGTTTTTT
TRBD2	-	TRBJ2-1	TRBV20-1	CSARDLAGGDEQFF	TGCAGTGCTAGAGATTTGGCGGGGGGGGATGAGCAGTTCTTC
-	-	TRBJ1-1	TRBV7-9	CAGSLGRIQMNTEAFF	TGTGCCGGCAGCTTAGGGCGGATCCAAATGAACACTGAAGCTTTCTTT
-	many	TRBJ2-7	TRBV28	CASSSGLARLYEQYF	TGTGCCAGCAGTTCCGGCCTAGCTAGGCTCTACGAGCAGTACTTC
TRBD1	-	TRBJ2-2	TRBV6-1	CASSGRQGVNTGELFF	TGTGCCAGCAGTGGTCGACAGGGGGTGAACACCGGGGAGCTGTTTTTT
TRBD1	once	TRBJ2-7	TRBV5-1	CASSLVPDRGRPYEQYF	TGCGCCAGCAGCTTGGTACCTGACAGGGGGCGGCCCTACGAGCAGTACTTC
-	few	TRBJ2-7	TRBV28	CASSPLGDKVYEQYF	TGTGCCAGCAGCCCGTTAGGGGACAAGGTCTACGAGCAGTACTTC
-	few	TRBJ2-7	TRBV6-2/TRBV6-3	CASRPHGSHLSEQYF	TGTGCCAGCAGGCCTCACGGGAGTCACCTCAGCGAGCAGTACTTC
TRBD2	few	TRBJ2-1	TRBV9	CASGLSGGDNEQFF	TGTGCCAGCGGCCTAAGCGGGGGTGACAATGAGCAGTTCTTC